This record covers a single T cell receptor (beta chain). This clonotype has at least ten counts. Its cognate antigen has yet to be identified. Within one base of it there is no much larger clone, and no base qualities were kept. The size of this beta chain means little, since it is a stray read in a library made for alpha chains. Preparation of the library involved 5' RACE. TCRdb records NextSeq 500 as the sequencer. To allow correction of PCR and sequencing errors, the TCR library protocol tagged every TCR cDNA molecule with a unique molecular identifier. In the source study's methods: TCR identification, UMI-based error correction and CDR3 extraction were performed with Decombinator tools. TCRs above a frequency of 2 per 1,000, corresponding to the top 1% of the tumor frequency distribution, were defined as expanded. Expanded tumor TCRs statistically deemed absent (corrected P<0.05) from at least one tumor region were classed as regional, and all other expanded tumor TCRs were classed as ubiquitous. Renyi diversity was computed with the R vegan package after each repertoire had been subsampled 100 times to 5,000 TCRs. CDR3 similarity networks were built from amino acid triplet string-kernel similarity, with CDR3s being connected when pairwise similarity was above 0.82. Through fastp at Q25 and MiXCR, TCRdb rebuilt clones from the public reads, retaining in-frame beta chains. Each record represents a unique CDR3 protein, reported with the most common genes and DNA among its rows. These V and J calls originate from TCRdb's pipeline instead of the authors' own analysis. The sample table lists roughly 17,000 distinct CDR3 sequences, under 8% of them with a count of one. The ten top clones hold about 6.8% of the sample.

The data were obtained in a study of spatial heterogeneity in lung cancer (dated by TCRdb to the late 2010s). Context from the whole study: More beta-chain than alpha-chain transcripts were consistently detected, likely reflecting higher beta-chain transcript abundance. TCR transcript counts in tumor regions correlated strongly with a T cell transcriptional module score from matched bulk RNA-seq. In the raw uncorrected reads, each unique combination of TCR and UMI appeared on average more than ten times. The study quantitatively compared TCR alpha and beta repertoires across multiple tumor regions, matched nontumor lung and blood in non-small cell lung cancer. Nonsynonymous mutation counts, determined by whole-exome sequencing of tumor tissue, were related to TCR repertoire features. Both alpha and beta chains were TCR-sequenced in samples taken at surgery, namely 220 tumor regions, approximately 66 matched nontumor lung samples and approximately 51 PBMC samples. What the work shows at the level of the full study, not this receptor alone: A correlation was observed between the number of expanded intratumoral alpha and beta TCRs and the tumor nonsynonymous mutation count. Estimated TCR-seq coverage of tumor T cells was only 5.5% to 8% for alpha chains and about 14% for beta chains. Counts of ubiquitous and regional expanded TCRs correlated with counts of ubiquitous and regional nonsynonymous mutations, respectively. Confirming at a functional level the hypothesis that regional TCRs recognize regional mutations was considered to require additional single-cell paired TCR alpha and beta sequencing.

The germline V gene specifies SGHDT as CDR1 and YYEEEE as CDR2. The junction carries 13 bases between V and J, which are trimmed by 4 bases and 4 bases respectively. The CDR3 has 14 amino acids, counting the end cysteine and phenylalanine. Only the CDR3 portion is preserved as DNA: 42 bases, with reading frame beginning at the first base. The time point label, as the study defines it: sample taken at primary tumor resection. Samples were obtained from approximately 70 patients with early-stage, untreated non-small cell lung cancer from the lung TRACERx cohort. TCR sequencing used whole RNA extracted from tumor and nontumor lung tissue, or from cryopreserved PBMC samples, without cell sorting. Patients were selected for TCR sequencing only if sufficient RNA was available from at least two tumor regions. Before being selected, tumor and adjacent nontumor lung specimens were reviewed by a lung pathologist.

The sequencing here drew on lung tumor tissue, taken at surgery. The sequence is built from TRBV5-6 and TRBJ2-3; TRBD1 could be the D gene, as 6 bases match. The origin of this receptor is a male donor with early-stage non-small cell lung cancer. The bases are TGTGCCAGCAGCACCTGGACAGCCCCAGATACGCAGTATTTT. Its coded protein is CASSTWTAPDTQYF.